This T cell receptor beta chain was identified during a study of PD-L1 blockade in urothelial cancer. Study details: About 85% of the roughly 29 patients were men whose urothelial cancer was bladder-origin. Blood samples had a median of approximately 150,000 T cells.

The study's findings and limits: Below-median pretreatment blood TCR clonality was associated with improved progression-free and overall survival.

Measured with immunoSEQ multiplex PCR; TCRdb has only the in-frame clones, and not every one. The sample consists of 100,000 to 150,000 clones, more than 75% of them appearing once. Time point given: peripheral blood 6 weeks after treatment start. Points on this clone: The antigen remains unidentified.

Trimming removed 0 bases from V and 3 bases from J, with 8 bases in between. Germline loops: CDR1 MGHRA, CDR2 YSYEKL. This CDR3 is 15 amino acids long. The specimen comprised PBMCs, sampled around atezolizumab (anti-PD-L1) treatment. V and J are TRBV4-1 and TRBJ2-2; possibly TRBD2 for D (5 bases). The clonotype was recovered from a man aged 45 to 65 with urothelial cancer. Here the CDR3 reads CASSQDSSYTGELFF. The CDR3 region has the DNA TGCGCCAGCAGCCAAGATTCTAGCTACACCGGGGAGCTGTTTTTT.